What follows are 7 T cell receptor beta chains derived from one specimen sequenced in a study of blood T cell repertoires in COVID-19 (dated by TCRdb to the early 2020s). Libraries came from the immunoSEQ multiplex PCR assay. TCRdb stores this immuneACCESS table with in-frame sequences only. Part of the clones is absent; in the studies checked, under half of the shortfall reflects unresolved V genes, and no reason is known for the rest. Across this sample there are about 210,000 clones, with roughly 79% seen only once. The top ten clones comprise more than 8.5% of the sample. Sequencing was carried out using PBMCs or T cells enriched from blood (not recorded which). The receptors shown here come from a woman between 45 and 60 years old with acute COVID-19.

The CDR3 here is CASSNPIDRIGTYEQYF. The CDR3, as DNA: TGTGCCAGCAGCAACCCGATAGACAGGATCGGGACCTACGAGCAGTACTTC. The chain joins TRBV21-1 to TRBJ2-7; the table's D call TRBD1 went unverified against the DNA. TRBV21-1 has pseudogene status. CDR3 length: 17 residues.

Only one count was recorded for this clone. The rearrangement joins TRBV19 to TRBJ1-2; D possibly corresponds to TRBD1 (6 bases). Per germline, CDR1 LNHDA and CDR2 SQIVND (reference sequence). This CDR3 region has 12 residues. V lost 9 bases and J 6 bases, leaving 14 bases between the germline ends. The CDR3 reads CASKTGYHGYTF. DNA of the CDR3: TGTGCCAGCAAAACAGGGTATCATGGCTACACCTTC.

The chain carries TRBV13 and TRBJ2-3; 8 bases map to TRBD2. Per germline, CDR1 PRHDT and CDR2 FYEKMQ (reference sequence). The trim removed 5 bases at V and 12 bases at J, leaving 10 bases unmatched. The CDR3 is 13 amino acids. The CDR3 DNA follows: TGTGCCAGCAGCATCCGCGGGACTAGACTCCAGTATTTT. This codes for CASSIRGTRLQYF.

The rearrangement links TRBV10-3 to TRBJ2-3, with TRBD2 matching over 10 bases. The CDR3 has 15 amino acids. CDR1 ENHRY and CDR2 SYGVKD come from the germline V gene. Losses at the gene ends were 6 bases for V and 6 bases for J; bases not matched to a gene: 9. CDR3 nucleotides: TGTGCCATCAGGGTAGGGACTAGCGCCCTCGATACGCAGTATTTT. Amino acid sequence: CAIRVGTSALDTQYF.

As DNA, the CDR3 is TGTGCCAGCAGCTTAGCCGGGGCAGGGGGCCTTTCCTACGAGCAGTACTTC. Encoded protein: CASSLAGAGGLSYEQYF. The gene calls are TRBV7-2 and TRBJ2-7, with 8 bases matching TRBD1. There are 17 residues in the CDR3. V trimming: 0 bases; J trimming: 1 base; junction bases outside the gene matches: 8. Germline CDR1 and CDR2: SGHTA and FQGNSA.

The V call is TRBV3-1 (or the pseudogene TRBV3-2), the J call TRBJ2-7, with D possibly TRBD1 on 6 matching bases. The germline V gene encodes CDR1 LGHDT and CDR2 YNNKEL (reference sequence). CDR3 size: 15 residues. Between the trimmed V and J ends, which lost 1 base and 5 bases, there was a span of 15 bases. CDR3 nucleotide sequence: TGTGCCAGCAGCCAAGGTAGGGGCAGGGGCCACGAGCAGTACTTC. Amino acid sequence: CASSQGRGRGHEQYF.

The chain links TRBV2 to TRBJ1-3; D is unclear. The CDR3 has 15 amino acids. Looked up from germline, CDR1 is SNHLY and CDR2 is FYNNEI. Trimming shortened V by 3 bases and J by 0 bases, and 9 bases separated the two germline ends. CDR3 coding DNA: TGTGCCAGCAGTGATCCGGGAAGCTCTGGAAACACCATATATTTT. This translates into CASSDPGSSGNTIYF.